These 7 T cell receptor beta chains came from one sample sequenced in a study of tissue T cells after allogeneic stem cell transplantation. Sequencing was performed with immunoSEQ multiplex PCR; in TCRdb, only in-frame clones are kept and a portion is missing. This table holds about 12,000 clones, less than 85% found once. Source: tissue from the right colon, taken at autopsy. Receptors originate from a woman aged 18-49 years with breast cancer.

The gene calls are TRBV19 and TRBJ1-4; weak D call: TRBD1 (5 bases). The CDR3 totals 12 residues. Germline V CDR1 and CDR2: LNHDA, SQIVND (reference sequence). Deletions cut 10 bases from V and 10 bases from J, with 16 bases between. The DNA of the CDR3 is TGTGCCACCTTATCGGGGGGGGGAAAACTGTTTTTT. This translates into CATLSGGGKLFF.

The rearrangement uses TRBV5-4 and TRBJ2-5; D might be TRBD2 (6 bases). Trimming shortened V by 3 bases and J by 10 bases, and 22 bases separated the two germline ends. The germline gives CDR1 SGHNT, CDR2 YYREEE (reference sequence). CDR3 size: 15 residues. The CDR3 DNA sequence: TGTGCCAGCAGCTCTGGGGGGTTCGGCCTTCGTGGCCAGTACTTC. Amino acids: CASSSGGFGLRGQYF.

CDR3 amino acids: CARSPPGLAVTDTQYF. CDR3 nucleotide sequence: TGTGCCAGAAGCCCACCGGGACTAGCAGTCACAGATACGCAGTATTTT. The chain has TRBV5-3 and TRBJ2-3, with TRBD2 matching over 9 bases. TRBV5-3 has ORF status, its function being uncertain. The CDR3 extends over 16 amino acids. Trimming took 4 bases from V and 2 from J; bases not matched to a gene: 8.

This rearrangement joins TRBV7-2 to TRBJ1-2; 8 bases are a match to TRBD1. The germline CDR1 and CDR2 sequences are SGHTA and FQGNSA. J lost 4 bases, V lost 0 bases, and 4 bases had no gene match. The CDR3 length is 15 residues. The DNA for the CDR3 is TGTGCCAGCAGCTTAGCGACAGGGGAGGCCTATGGCTACACCTTC. Its protein product is CASSLATGEAYGYTF.

The chain links TRBV2 to TRBJ1-1, with a weak D call TRBD1 (5 bases). Trimming took 3 bases from V and 12 from J, leaving 17 bases between them. Germline V gene sequence: CDR1 SNHLY, CDR2 FYNNEI. The CDR3 length is 13 residues. For the CDR3, the DNA is TGTGCCAGCAGTGACCCGGGACGGGAGAGGCCTTTCTTT. Encoded protein: CASSDPGRERPFF.

This clone came up once. The chain joins TRBV28 to TRBJ1-4, with 9 nucleotides matching TRBD1. V dropped 3 bases and J dropped 0; count of bases not matched to a gene: 2. CDR1 and CDR2 from the germline V gene are MDHEN and SYDVKM. The CDR3 extends over 16 amino acids. CDR3 in amino acids: CASSFRQGATNEKLFF. The CDR3 coding sequence is TGTGCCAGCAGTTTTAGACAGGGGGCAACTAATGAAAAACTGTTTTTT.

This chain joins TRBV6-5 and TRBJ2-3; no reliable D call. The CDR3 runs 12 residues. V was pared by 7 bases and J by 0 bases, with 5 bases between. Germline CDR1 MNHEY, CDR2 SVGAGI. CDR3 loop: CASILSTDTQYF. As DNA, the CDR3 is TGTGCCAGCATACTTAGCACAGATACGCAGTATTTT.